These 23 T cell receptor beta chains came from one sample sequenced in a study of shared clonotypes between healthy human individuals. Repertoires were generated with immunoSEQ multiplex PCR, while TCRdb's copy carries only in-frame clones and drops some. Among around 1,900,000 clones listed, 93% were seen once. The naive CD8 population came from CD45RO-negative cells selected for CCR7, without terminally differentiated effector memory CD45RA+ cells. Input material: naive CD8+ T cells from PBMCs. These receptors all come from a man between 18 and 35 years old in good health. Some clones in this sample may be carry-over from other donors' samples.

V and J are TRBV28 and TRBJ2-7, with TRBD1 matching over 8 bases. The junction had 6 bases not matched to a gene; V was cut back by 6 bases and J by 2 bases. Germline-derived CDR1 and CDR2 are MDHEN and SYDVKM. The CDR3 is 14 residues long. This CDR3 reads CASSPQQGAYEQYF. CDR3 bases: TGTGCCAGCAGCCCCCAACAGGGGGCCTACGAGCAGTACTTC. Based on the CDR3 plus reference TRBV28 and TRBJ2-7, the full variable domain is DVKVTQSSRYLVKRTGEKVFLECVQDMDHENMFWYRQDPGLGLRLIYFSYDVKMKEKGDIPEGYSVSREKKERFSLILESASTNQTSMYLCASSPQQGAYEQYFGPGTRLTVT.

To note about this clone: The same CDR3 arises from other DNA sequences in this sample as well. The rearrangement uses TRBV7-9 and TRBJ2-7; D is uncertain. Trimming took off 4 bases at V and 4 bases at J, with 8 bases between the two ends. CDR1 and CDR2 from the germline V gene are SEHNR and FQNEAQ (reference sequence). The CDR3 runs to 12 residues. CDR3 sequence (DNA): TGTGCCAGCAGCTCTCAGGTTTACGAGCAGTACTTC. It codes for CASSSQVYEQYF.

This chain connects TRBV6-6 to TRBJ2-2; 9 nucleotides agree with TRBD1. Trimming took 3 bases from V and 3 from J; bases not matched to a gene: 2. The CDR3 is 15 residues long. CDR1 and CDR2 (germline): MNHNY, SVGAGI (reference sequence). The CDR3: CASSYWTGDTGELFF. The CDR3 DNA reads TGTGCCAGCAGTTATTGGACAGGGGACACCGGGGAGCTGTTTTTT.

In the case of this clone: Its ends do not fully match the called genes, so a read error is possible. V is TRBV28 and J is TRBJ2-1; D is perhaps TRBD2 (6 bases). This CDR3 has 15 residues. Germline CDR1 reads MDHEN; CDR2 reads SYDVKM. The CDR3 region has the DNA TGTGCCAGCAGCTTATCGGCGGAGGGCCCCCCCGAGCAGTTCTTC. Protein sequence: CASSLSAEGPPEQFF. The whole variable domain, remainder taken from reference TRBV28 and TRBJ2-1, is DVKVTQSSRYLVKRTGEKVFLECVQDMDHENMFWYRQDPGLGLRLIYFSYDVKMKEKGDIPEGYSVSREKKERFSLILESASTNQTSMYLCASSLSAEGPPEQFFGPGTRLTVL.

Notes on this clone: Other nucleotide sequences from this sample produce the same CDR3. V gene TRBV19 combines with J gene TRBJ2-7, with D perhaps assigned TRBD1 or TRBD2 (5 bases each). V lost 3 bases and J lost 1, with 13 bases in between. The CDR3 sequence is 15 residues long. Germline lookup yields CDR1 LNHDA and CDR2 SQIVND (reference sequence). The CDR3 DNA sequence: TGTGCCAGTAGTATGGGACGGACTCCATCCTACGAGCAGTACTTC. Protein sequence: CASSMGRTPSYEQYF.

A single count supports this clone. The chain is built from TRBV7-3 and TRBJ2-7; 8 bases are shared with TRBD1. V dropped 5 bases and J dropped 6; count of bases not matched to a gene: 6. This CDR3 is 13 amino acids long. Germline V gene data show CDR1 as SGHTA and CDR2 as FQGTGA. The CDR3 nucleotides are TGTGCCAGCAGCCCCACCACAGGGGGCGAGCAGTACTTC. Protein product: CASSPTTGGEQYF. Complete variable domain (other parts from reference TRBV7-3 and TRBJ2-7): GAGVSQTPSNKVTEKGKYVELRCDPISGHTALYWYRQSLGQGPEFLIYFQGTGAADDSGLPNDRFFAVRPEGSVSTLKIQRTERGDSAVYLCASSPTTGGEQYFGPGTRLTVT.

The chain recombines TRBV5-1 with TRBJ2-3; D gene ambiguous. CDR1 and CDR2 from the germline V gene are SGHRS and YFSETQ. The length of the CDR3 is 15 residues. The V end lost 1 base, the J end lost 0 bases, and 9 bases lay between the germline ends. CDR3 sequence (DNA): TGCGCCAGCAGCTTGAGAAGTCTTAGCACAGATACGCAGTATTTT. Protein product: CASSLRSLSTDTQYF.

The V gene is TRBV4-2, the J gene TRBJ1-3; D possibly corresponds to TRBD1 (5 bases). The CDR3 is 14 residues long. CDR1 is LGHNA, CDR2 YNFKEQ, per germline. Trimming took 2 bases from V and 11 from J, leaving 16 bases between them. CDR3 loop: CASSQTQGVPAIYF. The DNA of the CDR3 is TGTGCCAGCAGCCAAACCCAAGGGGTCCCGGCCATATATTTT.

This clone has a handful of counts. V usage is TRBV9 and J usage is TRBJ1-2; D remains unclear. V lost 5 bases to trimming and J lost 2 bases, with 16 bases between them. Germline assignment: CDR1 SGDLS and CDR2 YYNGEE. This CDR3 contains 15 residues. DNA of the CDR3: TGTGCCAGCAGTGGAATGGAGGATGTGAACTATGGCTACACCTTC. As protein: CASSGMEDVNYGYTF.

The chain recombines TRBV5-1 with TRBJ2-5; the match to TRBD2 covers 12 bases. There are 18 residues in the CDR3. Per germline, CDR1 SGHRS and CDR2 YFSETQ. Unmatched junction bases numbered 14, after V lost 4 bases and J lost 4 bases. The DNA of the CDR3 is TGCGCCAGCAGCGTGAACCCCAGCGGACTAGCGGGATTAGAGACCCAGTACTTC. It is translated as CASSVNPSGLAGLETQYF.

The chain joins TRBV7-3 to TRBJ2-1, with 9 bases lining up with TRBD2. Germline V lookup: CDR1 SGHTA, CDR2 FQGTGA. The V segment lost 2 bases and the J segment 6 bases; nucleotides outside the gene matches: 5. The CDR3 runs to 15 residues. Written as DNA, the CDR3 is TGTGCCAGCAGCTTATCGGCGGGAGGGCCCAATGAGCAGTTCTTC. Its protein product is CASSLSAGGPNEQFF.

This chain joins TRBV30 and TRBJ2-3; possibly TRBD2 for D (5 bases). The CDR3 extends over 15 amino acids. Trimming shortened V by 0 bases and J by 6 bases, and 16 bases separated the two germline ends. The germline gives CDR1 GTSNPN, CDR2 SVGIG (reference sequence). CDR3 in DNA: TGTGCCTGGAGTGTAGCTGAACCGGGGTGGGATACGCAGTATTTT. It translates to CAWSVAEPGWDTQYF.

The CDR3 DNA follows: TGCGCCATCCGGGGGGGGGCGGCCTCCTCCTACGAGCAGTACTTC. Encoded protein: CAIRGGAASSYEQYF. This chain connects TRBV10-2 to TRBJ2-7, with TRBD2 identical over 8 bases. With V trimmed by 10 bases and J by 0 bases, 11 bases remained unmatched. The CDR3 sequence is 15 residues long. Germline CDR1 is WSHSY and CDR2 is SAAADI.

This chain joins TRBV27 and TRBJ2-1; TRBD2 might be the D (6 bases). CDR3 length equals 13 residues. Looked up from germline, CDR1 is MNHEY and CDR2 is SMNVEV (reference sequence). V was clipped by 11 bases and J by 8 bases, with 19 bases between them. DNA of the CDR3: TGTGCCGTCCTCGGGACTCGGTTCGATGAGCAGTTCTTC. It codes for CAVLGTRFDEQFF.

This clone is a singleton in its sample. The chain has TRBV18 and TRBJ2-7, with 13 bases matching TRBD2. J gave up 9 bases and V 3 bases, and 11 bases lay outside the gene matches. The CDR3 is made up of 16 amino acids. Per the germline V gene, CDR1 is KGHSH and CDR2 is LQKENI. The CDR3 nucleotides read TGTGCCAGCTCACCCGACCCCGGGACTAGCGGGATTGGGCAGTACTTC. This gives the protein CASSPDPGTSGIGQYF.

The CDR3 sequence is CASSALVGSTGADTQYF. In nucleotides, the CDR3 is TGTGCCAGCAGTGCCTTAGTGGGGTCGACGGGGGCAGATACGCAGTATTTT. This sequence joins TRBV27 and TRBJ2-3, with a tentative D call TRBD2 (6 bases). Between the trimmed V and J ends, which lost 5 bases and 4 bases, there was a span of 22 bases. Looked up from germline, CDR1 is MNHEY and CDR2 is SMNVEV (reference sequence). This CDR3 has 17 residues.

The V and J genes are TRBV11-3 and TRBJ2-7; a weak D match, TRBD1 (5 bases). Germline-derived CDR1 and CDR2 are SGHNT and YENEEA. This CDR3 is built from 15 residues. The ends were cut back, 1 base at V and 3 bases at J, with 13 bases in the middle. The CDR3, as DNA: TGTGCCAGCAGCTTAGGGTCTGCAGGGAACTACGAGCAGTACTTC. Protein sequence: CASSLGSAGNYEQYF.

This rearrangement joins TRBV13 to TRBJ2-3; 7 bases map to TRBD2. Losses at the gene ends were 4 bases for V and 0 bases for J; bases not matched to a gene: 4. Germline CDR1 reads PRHDT; CDR2 reads FYEKMQ (reference sequence). The CDR3 loop spans 15 amino acids. CDR3 amino acids: CASSSLAGSTDTQYF. The DNA of the CDR3 is TGTGCCAGCAGCTCATTAGCGGGTAGCACAGATACGCAGTATTTT.

This clone was observed once. V and J are TRBV5-4 and TRBJ2-3; D call uncertain. Germline assignment: CDR1 SGHNT and CDR2 YYREEE (reference sequence). CDR3 length equals 15 residues. Trimming took off 5 bases at V and 2 bases at J, with 15 bases between the two ends. The CDR3 region has the DNA TGTGCCAGCAGTTATGTGCAGGCCGACACAGATACGCAGTATTTT. Translating it yields CASSYVQADTDTQYF.

The J gene is TRBJ2-5, the V gene TRBV28; 8 bases map to TRBD1. Per the germline V gene, CDR1 is MDHEN and CDR2 is SYDVKM. This CDR3 comprises 15 residues. J gave up 6 bases and V 1 base, and 7 bases lay outside the gene matches. CDR3 sequence (DNA): TGTGCCAGCAGTTTATTGGCAGGGGGCCTGAAGACCCAGTACTTC. Protein sequence: CASSLLAGGLKTQYF. Variable domain in full (rest from reference TRBV28 and TRBJ2-5): DVKVTQSSRYLVKRTGEKVFLECVQDMDHENMFWYRQDPGLGLRLIYFSYDVKMKEKGDIPEGYSVSREKKERFSLILESASTNQTSMYLCASSLLAGGLKTQYFGPGTRLLVL.

V gene TRBV19 combines with J gene TRBJ1-5; D possibly corresponds to TRBD1 (5 bases). The germline CDR1 and CDR2 sequences are LNHDA and SQIVND (reference sequence). Trimming took 10 bases from V and 9 from J, leaving 19 bases between them. The CDR3 is 13 amino acids. CDR3 bases: TGTGCCACTTCTTCAGGTCCCGGGGGGCCCCAGCATTTT. Protein: CATSSGPGGPQHF.

V usage is TRBV27 and J usage is TRBJ1-1; D is unresolved. This CDR3 is built from 17 residues. Trimming shortened V by 2 bases and J by 0 bases, and 16 bases separated the two germline ends. Germline V CDR1 and CDR2: MNHEY, SMNVEV (reference sequence). In DNA form, the CDR3 reads TGTGCCAGCAGTTTAGACATCTTCTCCCCCATGAACACTGAAGCTTTCTTT. Its protein product is CASSLDIFSPMNTEAFF.

The rearrangement uses TRBV10-2 and TRBJ1-2; 9 nucleotides match TRBD1. CDR3 length: 15 residues. In germline, CDR1 is WSHSY, CDR2 SAAADI. Trimming took 4 bases from V and 4 from J; bases not matched to a gene: 7. For the CDR3, the DNA is TGCGCCAGCAGTGGTCGGACAGGGGTTGGCTATGGCTACACCTTC. This sequence encodes CASSGRTGVGYGYTF.